These T cell receptor beta chains were read from a single sample in a study of beta chain features in type 1 diabetes. Assay used: immunoSEQ multiplex PCR; TCRdb lists only in-frame clones, some missing. Seen here are some 240,000 clones, roughly 16% observed once, and the top ten hold approximately 0.087%. Sequencing used naive CD4+ T cells from blood. Receptors originate from a man aged 30 to 45 with type 1 diabetes. Both conserved end residues are part of each CDR3. A D gene is named only where the DNA matches it firmly. Expanded clones are given a class, and other clones once, few, many or no size at all.

length: 10
size: .
D: .
J: TRBJ2-5
V: TRBV7-2
DNA: TGTGCCAGCGGACAAGAGACCCAGTACTTC
CDR3: CASGQETQYF

length: 19
size: .
D: TRBD2
J: TRBJ2-1
V: TRBV19
DNA: TGTGCCAGTAGTATGTCTAGCGGTATAAGAGGCACCGTATACAATGAGCAGTTCTTC
CDR3: CASSMSSGIRGTVYNEQFF

length: 17
size: once
D: .
J: TRBJ1-2
V: TRBV27
DNA: TGTGCCAGCAGTTTGGGGGCAGGTTCGGCTTTTGGCTATGGCTACACCTTC
CDR3: CASSLGAGSAFGYGYTF

length: 15
size: .
D: TRBD1
J: TRBJ2-1
V: TRBV11-2
DNA: TGTGCCAGCAGTCCCTTCGGGACAGGGGATAATGAGCAGTTCTTC
CDR3: CASSPFGTGDNEQFF

length: 17
size: .
D: .
J: TRBJ2-7
V: TRBV7-8
DNA: TGTGCCAGCAGCTTAGCCCTGGGACGTCAGGTAGGGCCCGAGCAGTACTTC
CDR3: CASSLALGRQVGPEQYF

length: 14
size: .
D: .
J: TRBJ1-4
V: TRBV6-5
DNA: TGTGCCAGCAGTTACTTCTCGCCGGGCGAAAAACTGTTTTTT
CDR3: CASSYFSPGEKLFF

length: 13
size: .
D: .
J: TRBJ2-5
V: TRBV15
DNA: TGTGCCACCAGCAGAGGAGTAAGCGAGACCCAGTACTTC
CDR3: CATSRGVSETQYF

length: 16
size: .
D: TRBD2
J: TRBJ2-3
V: TRBV2
DNA: TGTGCCAGCATGCCGGGACTAGCGGGAGCCAGTAATACGCAGTATTTT
CDR3: CASMPGLAGASNTQYF

length: 14
size: few
D: .
J: TRBJ1-1
V: TRBV13
DNA: TGTGCCAGCAGATCCGCAGTTAGAAACACTGAAGCTTTCTTT
CDR3: CASRSAVRNTEAFF

length: 11
size: few
D: .
J: TRBJ2-2
V: TRBV20-1
DNA: TGCAGTGCCGGAAACACCGGGGAGCTGTTTTTT
CDR3: CSAGNTGELFF

length: 12
size: few
D: .
J: TRBJ2-5
V: TRBV5-6
DNA: TGTGCCAGCAGCTTGGGATTAGAGACCCAGTACTTC
CDR3: CASSLGLETQYF

length: 15
size: few
D: TRBD2
J: TRBJ2-3
V: TRBV6-4
DNA: TGTGCCAGCAGTGAAAGCGGGAGGCTCACAGATACGCAGTATTTT
CDR3: CASSESGRLTDTQYF

length: 15
size: .
D: TRBD1
J: TRBJ1-5
V: TRBV30
DNA: TGTGCCTGGAGCGTGACCCACAGGGGAAGTCAGCCCCAGCATTTT
CDR3: CAWSVTHRGSQPQHF

length: 12
size: few
D: .
J: TRBJ2-1
V: TRBV5-1
DNA: TGCGCCAGCACAAGGGGGGAGGCTGAGCAGTTCTTC
CDR3: CASTRGEAEQFF

length: 13
size: few
D: .
J: TRBJ2-2
V: TRBV4-1
DNA: TGCGCCAGCAGCCCAGACAAAACCGGGGAGCTGTTTTTT
CDR3: CASSPDKTGELFF

length: 15
size: few
D: .
J: TRBJ2-3
V: TRBV6-6
DNA: TGTGCCAGCAGTTACTCGGGTGGGAGCACAGATACGCAGTATTTT
CDR3: CASSYSGGSTDTQYF

length: 13
size: few
D: TRBD2
J: TRBJ2-1
V: TRBV5-1
DNA: TGCGCCAGCAGCTTCACTAGCGACAATGAGCAGTTCTTC
CDR3: CASSFTSDNEQFF

length: 14
size: few
D: .
J: TRBJ2-3
V: TRBV9
DNA: TGTGCCAGCAGCGTAGTGGGAACTCTTGATACGCAGTATTTT
CDR3: CASSVVGTLDTQYF

length: 13
size: few
D: .
J: TRBJ2-1
V: TRBV5-1
DNA: TGCGCCAGCAGCTTGGGCAGGTCGAATGAGCAGTTCTTC
CDR3: CASSLGRSNEQFF

length: 15
size: few
D: .
J: TRBJ2-1
V: TRBV5-1
DNA: TGCGCCAGCGGGCCGACAGTGAGCTCCTACAATGAGCAGTTCTTC
CDR3: CASGPTVSSYNEQFF

length: 14
size: .
D: .
J: TRBJ2-3
V: TRBV13
DNA: TGTGCCAGCAGCTTAGAGGGTTGGGGAGATACGCAGTATTTT
CDR3: CASSLEGWGDTQYF

length: 15
size: few
D: .
J: TRBJ1-1
V: TRBV4-2
DNA: TGTGCCAGCAGCCAAGTAATCGAGGAGAACACTGAAGCTTTCTTT
CDR3: CASSQVIEENTEAFF

length: 12
size: few
D: .
J: TRBJ1-1
V: TRBV30
DNA: TGTGCCTGGACCCCCTGGGGGACTGAAGCTTTCTTT
CDR3: CAWTPWGTEAFF

length: 17
size: .
D: TRBD2
J: TRBJ2-1
V: TRBV4-2
DNA: TGTGCCAGCAGCCCCCCGGACCTAGCGGGAGAAGGTAATGAGCAGTTCTTC
CDR3: CASSPPDLAGEGNEQFF